The clone carrying this T cell receptor (beta chain) was observed a single time. Its specificity is not known. Sequenced by immunoSEQ multiplex PCR; TCRdb stores in-frame clones only, minus some. The table shows some 110,000 clones, with 75% to 90% occurring only once. This sample stems from a study of T cell clones after liver transplantation. The CDR3 is 16 amino acids. Germline CDR1 is SGHDN and CDR2 is FVKESK. After removal of 5 bases from V and 4 bases from J, the junction contained 10 bases not matched to a gene. Points from the study as a whole: Low donor cell numbers restricted donor-reactive repertoire measurement in a couple of subjects. Compared with third party-reactive sequences, donor-reactive ones declined more, independent of withdrawal success.

V is TRBV14 and J is TRBJ2-1, with TRBD1 identical over 8 bases. The source of this sequence is a human donor who received a liver transplant. The material was CD4+ T cells from blood, obtained before liver transplant. CDR3 in DNA: TGTGCCAGCAGCTCTAAACCGGACAGGGATTACAATGAGCAGTTCTTC. This sequence encodes CASSSKPDRDYNEQFF. The full variable domain, rest sourced from reference TRBV14 and TRBJ2-1, is EAGVTQFPSHSVIEKGQTVTLRCDPISGHDNLYWYRRVMGKEIKFLLHFVKESKQDESGMPNNRFLAERTGGTYSTLKVQPAELEDSGVYFCASSSKPDRDYNEQFFGPGTRLTVL.